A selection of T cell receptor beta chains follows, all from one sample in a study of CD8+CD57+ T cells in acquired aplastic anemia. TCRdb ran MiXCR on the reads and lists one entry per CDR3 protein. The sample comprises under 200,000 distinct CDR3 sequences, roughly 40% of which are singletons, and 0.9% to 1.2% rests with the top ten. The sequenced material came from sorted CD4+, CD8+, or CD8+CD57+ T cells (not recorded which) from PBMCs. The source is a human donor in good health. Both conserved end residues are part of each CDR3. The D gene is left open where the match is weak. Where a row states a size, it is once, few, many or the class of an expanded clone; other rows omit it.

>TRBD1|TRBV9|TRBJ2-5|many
CASSVAAGGTETQYF
TGTGCCAGCAGCGTAGCAGCAGGGGGCACGGAGACCCAGTACTTC
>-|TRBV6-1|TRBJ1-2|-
CASGGQAGEGYGYTF
TGTGCCAGCGGGGGTCAGGCAGGAGAGGGTTATGGCTACACCTTC
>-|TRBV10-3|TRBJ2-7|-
CAISESYGTAEDYEQYF
TGTGCCATCAGTGAGTCTTACGGCACCGCCGAGGACTACGAGCAGTACTTC
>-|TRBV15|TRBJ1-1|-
CATSRGRGEAFF
TGTGCCACCAGCAGAGGGAGGGGGGAAGCTTTCTTT
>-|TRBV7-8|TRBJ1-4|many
CASSFLRGRPEKLFF
TGTGCCAGCAGCTTCCTACGGGGGCGGCCTGAAAAACTGTTTTTT
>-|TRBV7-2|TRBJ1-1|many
CASSRPTEGTEAFF
TGTGCCAGCAGCCGACCGACCGAAGGTACTGAAGCTTTCTTT
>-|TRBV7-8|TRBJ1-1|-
CASSLRGWGTGNTEAFF
TGTGCCAGCAGCTTAAGGGGTTGGGGGACCGGGAACACTGAAGCTTTCTTT
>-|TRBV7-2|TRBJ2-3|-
CASSLRRSDTQYF
TGTGCCAGCAGCTTACGTAGGTCAGATACGCAGTATTTT
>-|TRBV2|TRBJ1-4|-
CASKVRVVYEKLFF
TGTGCCAGCAAGGTCAGGGTTGTGTATGAAAAACTGTTTTTT
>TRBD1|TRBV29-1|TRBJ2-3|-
CSVEDTGGTDTQYF
TGCAGCGTTGAAGATACAGGGGGCACAGATACGCAGTATTTT
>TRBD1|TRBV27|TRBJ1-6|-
CASGVPGQRNSPLHF
TGTGCCAGCGGAGTACCGGGACAGAGAAATTCACCCCTCCACTTT
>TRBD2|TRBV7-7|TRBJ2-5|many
CASSSLAGDEETQYF
TGTGCTAGCAGCTCACTAGCGGGAGATGAAGAGACCCAGTACTTC
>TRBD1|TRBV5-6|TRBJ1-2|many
CASSYRTGVRYGYTF
TGTGCCAGCAGCTACCGGACAGGGGTGCGCTATGGCTACACCTTC
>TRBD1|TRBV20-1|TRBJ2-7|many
CSAHRQGISYEQYF
TGCAGTGCCCATAGACAGGGCATCTCCTACGAGCAGTACTTC
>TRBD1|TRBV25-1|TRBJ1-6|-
CASSDPTQGGYSPLHF
TGTGCCAGCAGTGACCCGACCCAGGGGGGGTATTCACCCCTCCACTTT
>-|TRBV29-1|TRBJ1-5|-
CSVVAGTSNQPQHF
TGCAGCGTTGTAGCAGGGACGAGCAATCAGCCCCAGCATTTT
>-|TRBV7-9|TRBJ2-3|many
CASSLAGTTDTQYF
TGTGCCAGCAGCTTAGCGGGGACCACAGATACGCAGTATTTT
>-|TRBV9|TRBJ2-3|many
CASSAGLNTQYF
TGTGCCAGCAGCGCCGGCCTAAATACGCAGTATTTT
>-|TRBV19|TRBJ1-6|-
CASSMVRDGNSPLHF
TGTGCCAGTAGTATGGTAAGGGATGGTAATTCACCCCTCCACTTT
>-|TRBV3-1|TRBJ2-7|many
CASSQDRQGAREQYF
TGTGCCAGCAGCCAAGACAGGCAGGGAGCTCGGGAGCAGTACTTC
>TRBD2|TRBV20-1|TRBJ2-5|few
CSARGTSGSSETQYF
TGCAGTGCTAGGGGGACTAGCGGGAGCTCAGAGACCCAGTACTTC
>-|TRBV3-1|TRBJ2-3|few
CASSQARLDTQYF
TGTGCCAGCAGCCAGGCAAGATTAGATACGCAGTATTTT
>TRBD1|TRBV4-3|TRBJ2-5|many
CASSQEDRGWETQYF
TGCGCCAGCAGCCAAGAGGACAGGGGGTGGGAGACCCAGTACTTC
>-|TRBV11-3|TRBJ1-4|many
CASSLGGPNEKLFF
TGTGCCAGCAGCTTAGGCGGACCTAATGAAAAACTGTTTTTT
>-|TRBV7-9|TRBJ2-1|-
CASSPSYEQFF
TGTGCCAGCAGCCCTTCCTACGAGCAGTTCTTC
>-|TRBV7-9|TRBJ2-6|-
CASSLERGNVLTF
TGTGCCAGCAGCTTAGAACGCGGGAACGTCCTGACTTTC
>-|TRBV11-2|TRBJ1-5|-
CASSLAGGGNQPQNF
TGTGCCAGCAGTCTCGCGGGGGGGGGCAATCAGCCCCAGAATTTT
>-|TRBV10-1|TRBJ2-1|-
CASSDPRLQVHNEQFF
TGCGCCAGCAGTGATCCGAGACTTCAAGTGCACAATGAGCAGTTCTTC
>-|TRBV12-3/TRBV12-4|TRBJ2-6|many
CANRRSGANVLTF
TGTGCCAACCGTAGGTCTGGGGCCAACGTCCTGACTTTC
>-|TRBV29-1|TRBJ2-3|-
CSVDVGSTDTQYF
TGCAGCGTTGACGTGGGGTCCACAGATACGCAGTATTTT
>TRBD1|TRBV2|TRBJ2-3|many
CASSADRGATQYF
TGTGCCAGCAGTGCGGACAGGGGCGCAACCCAGTATTTT
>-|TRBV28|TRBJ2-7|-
CASSAPGVRVGGYF
TGTGCCAGCAGTGCACCCGGTGTGCGGGTAGGTGGGTACTTC
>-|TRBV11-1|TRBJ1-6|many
CASSLGLGHDVNSPLHF
TGTGCCAGCAGCTTAGGACTGGGACACGACGTGAATTCACCCCTCCACTTT
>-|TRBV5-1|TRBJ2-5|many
CASSLSQGRETQYF
TGCGCCAGCAGCTTGTCTCAGGGACGGGAGACCCAGTACTTC
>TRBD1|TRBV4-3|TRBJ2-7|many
CASSRTGTGFNEQYF
TGCGCCAGCAGCCGGACCGGGACAGGGTTCAACGAGCAGTACTTC
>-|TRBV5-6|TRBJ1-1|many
CASSLQGTTEAFF
TGTGCCAGCAGCTTGCAGGGGACCACTGAAGCTTTCTTT
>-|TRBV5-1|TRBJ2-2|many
CASSLAQGRPGELFF
TGCGCCAGCAGCTTGGCACAGGGGAGGCCCGGGGAGCTGTTTTTT
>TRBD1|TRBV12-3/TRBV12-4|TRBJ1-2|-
CASSHRDSYGYTF
TGTGCCAGCAGCCACCGGGACAGCTATGGCTACACCTTT
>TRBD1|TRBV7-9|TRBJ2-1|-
CASSPPRQGAYNEQFF
TGTGCCAGCAGCCCTCCACGACAGGGGGCCTACAATGAGCAGTTCTTC
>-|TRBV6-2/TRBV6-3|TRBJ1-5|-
CASSYRMLAGGHPSTDTQHF
TGTGCCAGCAGTTACCGGATGCTAGCGGGGGGCCACCCTAGCACAGATACGCAGCATTTT
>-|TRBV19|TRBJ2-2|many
CASTRRGIRGTGELFF
TGTGCCAGTACTCGGCGCGGGATCAGGGGCACCGGGGAGCTGTTTTTT
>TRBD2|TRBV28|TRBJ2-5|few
CASSLGAGLEETQYF
TGTGCCAGCAGTTTAGGCGCCGGACTAGAAGAGACCCAGTACTTC
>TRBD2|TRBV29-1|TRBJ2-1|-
CSVDSFGNAGGHNEQFF
TGCAGCGTTGATTCCTTCGGGAACGCGGGAGGACACAATGAGCAGTTCTTC
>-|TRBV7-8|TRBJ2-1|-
CASSGGRNNEQFF
TGTGCCAGCAGTGGGGGACGGAACAATGAGCAGTTCTTC
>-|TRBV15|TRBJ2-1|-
CATSRDDF
TGTGCCACCAGCAGAGATGATTTC
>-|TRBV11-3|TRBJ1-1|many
CASSLFVNTEAFF
TGTGCCAGCAGCTTATTCGTGAACACTGAAGCTTTCTTT
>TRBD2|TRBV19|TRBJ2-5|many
CASRGLAGGETQYF
TGTGCCAGTAGGGGACTAGCGGGAGGAGAGACCCAGTACTTC
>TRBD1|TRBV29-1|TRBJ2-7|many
CSVNLRGQGPYEQYF
TGCAGCGTGAACCTAAGGGGACAGGGTCCCTACGAGCAGTACTTC